The 8 T cell receptor beta chains given below trace back to one sample, sequenced in a study of blood T cell repertoires in COVID-19. Libraries were prepared by immunoSEQ multiplex PCR; TCRdb keeps only in-frame clonotypes and omits some of them. This sample has hundreds of thousands of clones, with around 89% found just once. The source material was PBMCs or T cells enriched from blood (not recorded which). Every receptor here comes from a man between 25 and 39 years old who had recovered from COVID-19.

The chain's CDR3 is CASSLTGRRPNYGYTF. The CDR3 DNA reads as TGTGCCAGCAGTTTAACGGGAAGGAGGCCTAACTATGGCTACACCTTC. J is TRBJ1-2 and V is TRBV28; no clear D gene. V lost 2 bases and J 0 bases, leaving 13 bases between the germline ends. Per the germline V gene, CDR1 is MDHEN and CDR2 is SYDVKM. The CDR3 sequence is 16 residues long.

This chain connects TRBV19 to TRBJ2-5; 7 nucleotides line up with TRBD1. The CDR3 is made up of 16 amino acids. Per the germline V gene, CDR1 is LNHDA and CDR2 is SQIVND (reference sequence). V lost 5 bases and J lost 3; bases outside the gene matches: 12. CDR3 sequence (DNA): TGTGCCAGTAGTTTACGCTCGGGACAGCTAAAAGAGACCCAGTACTTC. Amino acid sequence: CASSLRSGQLKETQYF.

J is TRBJ2-1 and V is TRBV28, with 8 nucleotides matching TRBD2. V lost 1 base, J lost 0 bases, and 2 bases stayed unmatched. This CDR3 is 16 amino acids long. Looked up from germline, CDR1 is MDHEN and CDR2 is SYDVKM. The CDR3 protein is CASSLSAGASYNEQFF. The CDR3 nucleotides are TGTGCCAGCAGTTTATCAGCGGGAGCCTCCTACAATGAGCAGTTCTTC.

The DNA of the CDR3 is TGTGCCAGCGAGTTAGGGAGCGGGAGCACAGATACGCAGTATTTT. Translating it yields CASELGSGSTDTQYF. The chain joins TRBV28 to TRBJ2-3, with a possible D match to TRBD2 (6 bases). The CDR3 is made up of 15 amino acids. CDR1 and CDR2 (germline): MDHEN, SYDVKM. V was shortened by 8 bases and J by 0 bases, with 15 bases between the two germline ends.

The rearrangement uses TRBV5-1 and TRBJ2-5; a possible D gene is TRBD2 (6 bases). The germline CDR1 and CDR2 sequences are SGHRS and YFSETQ. The CDR3 length is 18 residues. Trimming removed 0 bases from V and 0 bases from J, with 18 bases in between. The CDR3 sequence: CASSLGRRGLGYQETQYF. The CDR3 region has the DNA TGCGCCAGCAGCTTGGGGAGGCGGGGCCTCGGGTACCAAGAGACCCAGTACTTC.

V gene TRBV3-1 (or the pseudogene TRBV3-2) combines with J gene TRBJ1-1; D is perhaps TRBD1 (5 bases). The V and J ends lost 4 bases and 11 bases respectively, with 11 bases between them. The CDR3 has 11 residues. CDR1 is LGHDT and CDR2 is YNNKEL in the germline V gene (reference sequence). CDR3 in amino acids: CASSPGREAFF. CDR3 in DNA: TGTGCCAGCAGCCCAGGGCGCGAGGCTTTCTTT.

The chain's CDR3 is CASRDGTSSGETQYF. For the CDR3, the DNA is TGCGCCAGCAGGGACGGGACTAGTTCCGGAGAGACCCAGTACTTC. This rearrangement joins TRBV5-1 to TRBJ2-5; TRBD2 matches at 8 bases. Looked up from germline, CDR1 is SGHRS and CDR2 is YFSETQ. The CDR3 extends over 15 amino acids. Trimming took 5 bases from V and 4 from J; bases not matched to a gene: 10.

The chain recombines TRBV24-1 with TRBJ2-5, with a tentative D call TRBD1 (5 bases). The V gene's germline CDR1 is KGHDR and CDR2 SFDVKD. V was pared by 9 bases and J by 1 base, with 11 bases between. This CDR3 is 13 amino acids long. CDR3 sequence (DNA): TGTGCCACCCGTCAGGGCGCCCAAGAGACCCAGTACTTC. It translates to CATRQGAQETQYF.